The clone carrying this T cell receptor beta chain was picked up a small number of times. What it binds is not known. The data were obtained in a study of radiotherapy plus CTLA-4 blockade in lung cancer. The data were produced by immunoSEQ multiplex PCR, yet TCRdb's version contains in-frame clones alone and is incomplete. The table lists roughly 30,000 clones, around 73% of them singletons. Points from the study as a whole: After treatment with radiotherapy plus ipilimumab, TCR clones that came from the tumor expanded in blood.

The CDR3 extends over 15 amino acids. Trimming removed 6 bases at V and 4 bases at J, with 18 bases between. CDR1 is MNHEY and CDR2 is SVGAGI in the germline V gene. The gene calls are TRBV6-5 and TRBJ1-2; unclear D gene. The specimen was peripheral blood, collected from a patient treated with radiotherapy plus ipilimumab. The clonotype originates from a human donor with non-small cell lung cancer who had stable disease on radiotherapy plus ipilimumab. For the CDR3, the DNA is TGTGCCAGCAGCCCCCGTGACAAGCTGCTCTATGGCTACACCTTC. Its translation is CASSPRDKLLYGYTF.